A selection of T cell receptor beta chains follows, all from one sample in a study of somatic mutations in cytotoxic T cells in rheumatoid arthritis. Profiling relied on immunoSEQ multiplex PCR, and the TCRdb table lists in-frame clones only, not all of them. Of about 18,000 clones in the sample, about 81% were seen once. Sequencing was done on a sample of CD8+ T cells sorted from blood. The receptors shown here come from an adult with rheumatoid arthritis. The conserved cysteine and the conserved F or W are not part of the CDR3 here. The D gene is left open where the match is weak. Rows give clone size only sometimes, using once, few, many, or a class for an expanded clone.

>TRBV19|NA|TRBJ1-5|16|NA
ASSLRRERPNGNQPQH
>TRBV4-3|NA|TRBJ2-1|15|NA
ASSQDYMRGTHNEQF
>TRBV27|NA|TRBJ2-7|13|TRBD1
ASSSGTGMTYEQY
>TRBV9|NA|TRBJ2-1|13|NA
ASEGESSSYNEQF
>TRBV28|NA|TRBJ1-4|12|NA
ASSTDRYNEKLF
>TRBV5-4|few|TRBJ2-7|12|NA
ASSPGTAAGEQY
>TRBV11-2|NA|TRBJ2-5|12|NA
ASSSSDPRGTQY
>TRBV7-3|few|TRBJ1-2|13|NA
ASSPLGGSNYGYT
>TRBV19|NA|TRBJ2-1|14|NA
ASSPLLDSSYNEQF
>TRBV5-1|NA|TRBJ2-3|14|NA
ASSLALDGYADTQY
>TRBV7-8|NA|TRBJ2-1|13|NA
ASSPSNSAYNEQF
>TRBV21-1|NA|TRBJ2-7|14|NA
ASSKGLAGSPNEQY
>TRBV27|few|TRBJ2-7|11|NA
ASSLSVLTGQY
>TRBV27|NA|TRBJ1-1|9|NA
ASNQGSEAF
>TRBV27|NA|TRBJ2-1|11|NA
ASSFTRNNEQF
>TRBV9|few|TRBJ2-1|11|TRBD1
ASSSGGYNEQF
>TRBV19|NA|TRBJ1-1|11|TRBD1
ASSITGDAEAF
>TRBV6-9|few|TRBJ1-1|13|NA
ASSYEYQGNTEAF
>TRBV29-1|NA|TRBJ2-2|11|NA
SVVEVNTGELF
>TRBV7-8|NA|TRBJ2-7|12|NA
ATNQQGTPYEQY
>TRBV28|NA|TRBJ1-5|12|TRBD1
ASSTKQGNGPQH
>TRBV6-1|NA|TRBJ1-1|10|NA
ASRNTGMDAF
>TRBV7-9|NA|NA|10|NA
ASSLIEYEQY
>TRBV7-9|NA|TRBJ1-1|12|NA
ASSLRGWDTEAF
>TRBV28|NA|TRBJ1-1|11|TRBD1
AGTGTGDTEAF
>TRBV30|once|TRBJ2-1|11|TRBD2
AWILAGRVEQF
>TRBV9|NA|TRBJ2-7|12|TRBD1
ASSAEGAQDEQY
>TRBV27|once|TRBJ2-1|12|TRBD2
ASRRGSSYNEQF
>TRBV5-5|NA|TRBJ1-2|8|NA
ASSLDGYT
>TRBV9|NA|TRBJ1-1|10|NA
ASSLRGDRAF
>TRBV28|NA|TRBJ2-2|13|NA
ASQGVRGPTGELF